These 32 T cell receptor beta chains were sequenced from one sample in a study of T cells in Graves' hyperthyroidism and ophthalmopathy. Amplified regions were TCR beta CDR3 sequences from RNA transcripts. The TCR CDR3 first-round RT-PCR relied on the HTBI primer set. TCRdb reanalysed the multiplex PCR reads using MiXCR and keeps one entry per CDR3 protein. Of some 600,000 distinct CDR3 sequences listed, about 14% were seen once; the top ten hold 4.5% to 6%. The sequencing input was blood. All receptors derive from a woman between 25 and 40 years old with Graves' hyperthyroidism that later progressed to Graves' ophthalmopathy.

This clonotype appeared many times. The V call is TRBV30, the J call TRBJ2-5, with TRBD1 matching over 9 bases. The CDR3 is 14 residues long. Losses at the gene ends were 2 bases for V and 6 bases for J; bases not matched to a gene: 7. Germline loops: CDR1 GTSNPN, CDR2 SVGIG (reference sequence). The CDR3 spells CAWSKDRGRKTQYF. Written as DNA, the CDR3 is TGTGCCTGGAGTAAAGACAGGGGGAGGAAGACCCAGTACTTC. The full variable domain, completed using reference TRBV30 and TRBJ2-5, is SQTIHQWPATLVQPVGSPLSLECTVEGTSNPNLYWYRQAAGRGLQLLFYSVGIGQISSEVPQNLSASRPQDRQFILSSKKLLLSDSGFYLCAWSKDRGRKTQYFGPGTRLLVL.

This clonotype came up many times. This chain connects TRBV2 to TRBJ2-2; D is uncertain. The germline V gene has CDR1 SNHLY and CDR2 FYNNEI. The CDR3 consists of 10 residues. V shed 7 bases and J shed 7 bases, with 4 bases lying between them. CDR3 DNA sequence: TGTGCCAGCAAGGGCGGGGAGCTGTTTTTT. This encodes CASKGGELFF.

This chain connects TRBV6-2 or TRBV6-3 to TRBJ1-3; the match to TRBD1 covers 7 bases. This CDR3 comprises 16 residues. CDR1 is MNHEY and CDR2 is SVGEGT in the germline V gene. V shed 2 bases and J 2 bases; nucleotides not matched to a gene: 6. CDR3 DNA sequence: TGTGCCAGCAGTTACACATCGACAGGGACTGGAAACACCATATATTTT. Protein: CASSYTSTGTGNTIYF.

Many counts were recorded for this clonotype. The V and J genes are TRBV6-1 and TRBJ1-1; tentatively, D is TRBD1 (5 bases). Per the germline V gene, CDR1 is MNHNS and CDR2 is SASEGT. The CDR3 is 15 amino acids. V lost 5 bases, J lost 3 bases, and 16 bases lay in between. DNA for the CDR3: TGTGCCAGCAGTTTATTCGGGACCTTCCACACTGAAGCTTTCTTT. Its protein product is CASSLFGTFHTEAFF.

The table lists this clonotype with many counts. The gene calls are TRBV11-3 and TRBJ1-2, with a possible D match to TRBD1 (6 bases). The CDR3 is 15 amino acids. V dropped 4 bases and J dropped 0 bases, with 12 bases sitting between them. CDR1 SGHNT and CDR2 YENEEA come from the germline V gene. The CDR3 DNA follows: TGTGCCAGCAGCTCCGGGGGGGCGGCTAACTATGGCTACACCTTC. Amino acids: CASSSGGAANYGYTF.

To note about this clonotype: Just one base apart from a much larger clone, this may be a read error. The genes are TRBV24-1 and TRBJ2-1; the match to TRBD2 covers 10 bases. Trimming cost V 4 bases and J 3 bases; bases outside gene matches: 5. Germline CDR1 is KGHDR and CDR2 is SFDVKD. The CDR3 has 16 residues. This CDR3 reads CATSEEASGSYNEQFF. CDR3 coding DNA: TGTGCCACCAGTGAAGAGGCTAGCGGGAGCTACAATGAGCAGTTCTTC.

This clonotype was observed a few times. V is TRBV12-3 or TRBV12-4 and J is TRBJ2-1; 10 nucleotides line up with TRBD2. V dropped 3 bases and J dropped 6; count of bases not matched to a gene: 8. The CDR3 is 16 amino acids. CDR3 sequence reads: CASSFAGLADRNEQFF. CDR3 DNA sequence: TGTGCCAGCAGTTTTGCTGGACTAGCGGATCGCAATGAGCAGTTCTTC.

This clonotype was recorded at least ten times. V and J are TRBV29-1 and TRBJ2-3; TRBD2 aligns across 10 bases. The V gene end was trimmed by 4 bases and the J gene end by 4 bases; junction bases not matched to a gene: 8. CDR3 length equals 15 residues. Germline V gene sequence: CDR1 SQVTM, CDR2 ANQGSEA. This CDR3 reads CSVVGASGSADTQYF. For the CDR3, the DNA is TGCAGCGTTGTAGGGGCTAGCGGGAGCGCAGATACGCAGTATTTT.

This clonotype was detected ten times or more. The CDR3 spells CASSFRLDTQYF. In DNA, the CDR3 is TGTGCCAGCAGCTTCCGCCTAGATACGCAGTATTTT. The chain employs TRBV12-3 or TRBV12-4 and TRBJ2-3, with D unresolved. V was pared by 6 bases and J by 5 bases, with 9 bases between. The CDR3 runs to 12 residues.

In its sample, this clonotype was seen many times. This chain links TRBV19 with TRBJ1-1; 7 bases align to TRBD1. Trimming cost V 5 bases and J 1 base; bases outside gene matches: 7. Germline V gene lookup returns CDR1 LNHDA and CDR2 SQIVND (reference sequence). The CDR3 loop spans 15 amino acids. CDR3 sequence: CASSRDREWNTEAFF. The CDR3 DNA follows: TGTGCCAGTAGTCGTGACAGGGAATGGAACACTGAAGCTTTCTTT.

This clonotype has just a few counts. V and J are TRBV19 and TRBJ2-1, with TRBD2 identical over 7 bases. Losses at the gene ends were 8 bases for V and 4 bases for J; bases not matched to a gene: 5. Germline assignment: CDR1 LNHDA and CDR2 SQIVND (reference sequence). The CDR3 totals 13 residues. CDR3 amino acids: CASGREPYNEQFF. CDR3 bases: TGTGCCAGTGGGCGGGAGCCTTACAATGAGCAGTTCTTC.

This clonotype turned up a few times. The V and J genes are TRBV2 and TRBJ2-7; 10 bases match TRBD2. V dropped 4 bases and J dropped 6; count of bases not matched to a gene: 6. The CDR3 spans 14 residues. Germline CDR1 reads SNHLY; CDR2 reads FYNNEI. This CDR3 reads CASSVVLAGFEQYF. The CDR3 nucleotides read TGTGCCAGCAGTGTTGTACTAGCGGGATTCGAGCAGTACTTC.

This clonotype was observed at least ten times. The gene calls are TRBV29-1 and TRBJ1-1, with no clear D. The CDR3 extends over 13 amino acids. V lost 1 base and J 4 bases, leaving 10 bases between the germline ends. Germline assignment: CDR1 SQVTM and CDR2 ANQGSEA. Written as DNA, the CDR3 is TGCAGCGTTGAAGGAGGAGAAACCACTGAAGCTTTCTTT. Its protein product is CSVEGGETTEAFF.

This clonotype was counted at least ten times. CDR3 sequence: CASSQGTVEQFF. CDR3 coding DNA: TGTGCCAGCAGCCAAGGGACCGTTGAGCAGTTCTTC. The chain combines TRBV11-3 with TRBJ2-1, with D possibly called TRBD1 or TRBD2 (5 bases each). The CDR3 has 12 residues. The germline V gene encodes CDR1 SGHNT and CDR2 YENEEA. V gave up 5 bases and J gave up 9 bases, with 11 bases separating them.

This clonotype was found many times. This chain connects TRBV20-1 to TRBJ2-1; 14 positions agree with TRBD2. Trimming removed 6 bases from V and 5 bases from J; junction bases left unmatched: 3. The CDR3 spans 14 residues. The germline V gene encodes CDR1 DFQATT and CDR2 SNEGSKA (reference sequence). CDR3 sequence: CSARGLAGDNEQFF. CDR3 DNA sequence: TGCAGTGCAAGGGGACTAGCGGGAGACAATGAGCAGTTCTTC.

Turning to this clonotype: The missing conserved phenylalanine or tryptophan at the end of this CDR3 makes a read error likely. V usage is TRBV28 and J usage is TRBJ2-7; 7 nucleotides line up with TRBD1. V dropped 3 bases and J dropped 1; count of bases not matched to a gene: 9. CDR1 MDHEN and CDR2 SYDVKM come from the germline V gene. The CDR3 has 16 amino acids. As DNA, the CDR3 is TGTGCCAGCAGTTTTAGGTTGGGGGACAGTTCCTACGAGCAGTACTGC. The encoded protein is CASSFRLGDSSYEQYC.

The CDR3 DNA follows: TGTGCCAGCAGTCCCAGTAGCGGGTCCGATTGGAGCACAGATACGCAGTATTTT. This translates into CASSPSSGSDWSTDTQYF. The chain recombines TRBV28 with TRBJ2-3, with TRBD2 matching 7 bases. Trimming at V came to 5 bases and at J to 0 bases, leaving 14 bases not matched to a gene. The V gene's germline CDR1 is MDHEN and CDR2 SYDVKM. This CDR3 spans 18 amino acids.

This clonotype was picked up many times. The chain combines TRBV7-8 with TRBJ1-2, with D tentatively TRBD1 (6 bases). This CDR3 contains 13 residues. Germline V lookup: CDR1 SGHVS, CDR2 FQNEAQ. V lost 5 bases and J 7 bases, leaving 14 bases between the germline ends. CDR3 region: CASSPQGLGGYTF. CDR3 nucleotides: TGTGCCAGCAGCCCACAGGGATTAGGTGGCTACACCTTC. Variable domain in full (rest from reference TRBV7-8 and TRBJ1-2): GAGVSQSPRYKVAKRGQDVALRCDPISGHVSLFWYQQALGQGPEFLTYFQNEAQLDKSGLPSDRFFAERPEGSVSTLKIQRTQQEDSAVYLCASSPQGLGGYTFGSGTRLTVV.

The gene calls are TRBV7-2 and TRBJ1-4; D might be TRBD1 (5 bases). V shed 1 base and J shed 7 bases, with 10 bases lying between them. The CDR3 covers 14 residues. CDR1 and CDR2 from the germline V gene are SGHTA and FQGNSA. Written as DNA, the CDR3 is TGTGCCAGCAGCTTAGACAGGTGGGGTGAAAAACTGTTTTTT. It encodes CASSLDRWGEKLFF.

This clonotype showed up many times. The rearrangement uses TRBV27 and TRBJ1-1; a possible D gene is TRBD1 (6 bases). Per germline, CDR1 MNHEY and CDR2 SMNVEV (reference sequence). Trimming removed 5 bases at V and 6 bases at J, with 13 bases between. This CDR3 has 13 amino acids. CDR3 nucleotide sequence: TGTGCCAGCAGTCTCACAGGGTTCGCTGAAGCTTTCTTT. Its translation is CASSLTGFAEAFF.

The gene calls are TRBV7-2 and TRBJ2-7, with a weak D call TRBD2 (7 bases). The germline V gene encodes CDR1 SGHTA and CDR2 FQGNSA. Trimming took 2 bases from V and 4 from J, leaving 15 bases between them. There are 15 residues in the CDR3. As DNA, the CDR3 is TGTGCCAGCAGCTTAAGCGGGACAACAACGTACGAGCAGTACTTC. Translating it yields CASSLSGTTTYEQYF.

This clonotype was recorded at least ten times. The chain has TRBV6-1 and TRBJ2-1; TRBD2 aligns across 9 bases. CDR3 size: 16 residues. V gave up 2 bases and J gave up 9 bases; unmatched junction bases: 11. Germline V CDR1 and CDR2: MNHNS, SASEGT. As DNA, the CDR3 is TGTGCCAGCAGTGAAATGGCGGGAGGGCCTGGTGCTGAGCAGTTCTTC. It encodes CASSEMAGGPGAEQFF.

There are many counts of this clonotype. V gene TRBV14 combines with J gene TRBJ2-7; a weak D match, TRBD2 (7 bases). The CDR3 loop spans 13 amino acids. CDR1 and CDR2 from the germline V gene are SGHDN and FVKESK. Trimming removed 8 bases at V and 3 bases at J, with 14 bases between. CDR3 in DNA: TGTGCCAGCCGGAGGGGGGGCAACTACGAGCAGTACTTC. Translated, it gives CASRRGGNYEQYF. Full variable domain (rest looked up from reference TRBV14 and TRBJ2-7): EAGVTQFPSHSVIEKGQTVTLRCDPISGHDNLYWYRRVMGKEIKFLLHFVKESKQDESGMPNNRFLAERTGGTYSTLKVQPAELEDSGVYFCASRRGGNYEQYFGPGTRLTVT.

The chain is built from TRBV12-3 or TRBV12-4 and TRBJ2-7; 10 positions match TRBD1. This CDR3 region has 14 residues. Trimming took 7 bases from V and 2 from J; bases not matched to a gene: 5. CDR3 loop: CASTPGTGAYEQYF. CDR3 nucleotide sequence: TGTGCCAGCACCCCGGGGACAGGGGCCTACGAGCAGTACTTC.

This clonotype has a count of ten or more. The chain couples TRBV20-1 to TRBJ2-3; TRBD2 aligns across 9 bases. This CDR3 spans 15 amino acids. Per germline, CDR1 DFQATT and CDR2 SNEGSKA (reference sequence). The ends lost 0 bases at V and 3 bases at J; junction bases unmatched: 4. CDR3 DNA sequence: TGCAGTGCTAGAGATGTGGCGGGAGGGACAGATACGCAGTATTTT. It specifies CSARDVAGGTDTQYF.

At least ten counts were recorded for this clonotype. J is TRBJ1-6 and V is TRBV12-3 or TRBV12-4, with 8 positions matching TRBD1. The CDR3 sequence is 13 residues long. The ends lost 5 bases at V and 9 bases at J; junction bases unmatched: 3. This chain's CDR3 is CASSAQGASPLHF. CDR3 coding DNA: TGTGCCAGCAGTGCCCAGGGGGCTTCACCCCTCCACTTT.

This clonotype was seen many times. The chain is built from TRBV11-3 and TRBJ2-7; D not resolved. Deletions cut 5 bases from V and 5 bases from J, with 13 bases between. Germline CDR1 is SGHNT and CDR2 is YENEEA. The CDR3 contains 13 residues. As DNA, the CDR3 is TGTGCCAGCAGCATACTGGATATGGACGAGCAGTACTTC. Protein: CASSILDMDEQYF.

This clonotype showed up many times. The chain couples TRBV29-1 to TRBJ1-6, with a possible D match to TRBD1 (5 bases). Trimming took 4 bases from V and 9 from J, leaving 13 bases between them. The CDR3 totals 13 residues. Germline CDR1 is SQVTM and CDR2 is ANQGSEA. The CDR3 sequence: CSVARDESSPLHF. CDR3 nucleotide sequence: TGCAGCGTTGCCCGGGACGAAAGTTCACCCCTCCACTTT.

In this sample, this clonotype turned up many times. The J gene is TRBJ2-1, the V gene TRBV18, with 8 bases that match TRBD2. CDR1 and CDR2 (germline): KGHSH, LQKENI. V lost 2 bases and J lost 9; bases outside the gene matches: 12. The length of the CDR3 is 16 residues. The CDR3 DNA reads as TGTGCCAGCTCACCAATCGCGGGAGGTACGGGCGGTGAGCAGTTCTTC. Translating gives CASSPIAGGTGGEQFF.

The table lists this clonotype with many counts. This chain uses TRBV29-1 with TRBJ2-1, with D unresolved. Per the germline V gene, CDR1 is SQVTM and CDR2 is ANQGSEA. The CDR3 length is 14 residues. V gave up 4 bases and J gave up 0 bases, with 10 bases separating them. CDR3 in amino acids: CSVVAPYSYNEQFF. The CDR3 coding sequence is TGCAGCGTTGTGGCACCCTACTCCTACAATGAGCAGTTCTTC.

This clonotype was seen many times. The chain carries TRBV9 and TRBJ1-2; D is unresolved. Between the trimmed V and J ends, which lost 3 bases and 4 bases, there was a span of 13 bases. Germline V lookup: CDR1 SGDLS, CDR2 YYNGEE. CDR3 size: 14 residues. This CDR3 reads CASSANSVFYGYTF. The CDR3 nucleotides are TGTGCCAGCAGCGCAAACAGTGTATTCTATGGCTACACCTTC. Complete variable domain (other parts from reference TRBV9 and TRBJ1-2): DSGVTQTPKHLITATGQRVTLRCSPRSGDLSVYWYQQSLDQGLQFLIQYYNGEERAKGNILERFSAQQFPDLHSELNLSSLELGDSALYFCASSANSVFYGYTFGSGTRLTVV.

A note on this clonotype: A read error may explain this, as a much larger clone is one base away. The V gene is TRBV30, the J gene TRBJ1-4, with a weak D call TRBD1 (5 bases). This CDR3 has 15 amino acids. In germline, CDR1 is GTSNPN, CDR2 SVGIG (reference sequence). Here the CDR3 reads CAWSYPGRVSEKPFF. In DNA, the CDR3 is TGTGCCTGGAGTTACCCAGGCAGGGTTAGTGAAAAACCGTTTTTT.